This T cell receptor beta chain emerged from a study of vaccination and CD4 T cells after COVID-19. At the level of the study: Several convalescent patients had mild and one had severe PCR-confirmed SARS-CoV-2 disease. Study-level points and caveats: Relatively few convalescent patients were studied, without early post-infection timepoints. In convalescent patients, 304 of 307 vaccine-specific clones were mono-reactive for SARS-CoV-2 spike.

In regard to this clonotype: Its antigen is undetermined.

Treatment denoted: roughly 11-day PBMC culture with coronavirus spike peptide pools or control peptides (ViraFEST assay). Cultured CD4+ T-cell DNA underwent Oncomine TCR Beta short-read sequencing. TCRdb reanalysed the PCR reads using MiXCR and keeps one entry per CDR3 protein. The sample gives roughly 14,000 distinct CDR3 sequences, under 65% of which show up once; about 9.1% is in the top ten. With 4 bases clipped from V and 3 bases from J, the junction kept 3 bases outside the gene matches. The CDR3 runs to 16 residues. Germline CDR1 and CDR2: ENHRY and SYGVKD. The rearrangement joins TRBV10-3 to TRBJ2-2, with 12 bases matching TRBD2. The sequencing input was CD4+ T cells from blood, cultured in vitro. The sequence was collected from a human donor who had recovered from COVID-19. The CDR3 sequence: CAISGLAGGDTGELFF. As DNA, the CDR3 is TGTGCCATCAGTGGTCTAGCGGGAGGGGACACCGGGGAGCTGTTTTTT.